This is a list of T cell receptor beta chains from one sample in a study of cytomegalovirus exposure and HLA in healthy donors. Profiled with immunoSEQ multiplex PCR; TCRdb holds only in-frame clones, not every one. The table has around 95,000 clones, around 73% seen once; the top ten hold 4.1%. Sample: PBMCs. Source of these receptors: a middle-aged woman in good health and CMV-seropositive. The CDR3 runs from the conserved cysteine through the conserved F or W. The order of the fields is clone size, J gene, V gene, D gene, CDR3 protein, CDR3 DNA. D genes are given only for firm matches. A clone size is listed for some rows: how often the clone was seen (once, few, many), or a class if it is expanded.

- | TRBJ2-7 | TRBV6-1 | TRBD2 | CATSSGRGEQYF | TGTGCCACCTCTAGCGGGAGGGGTGAGCAGTACTTC
once | TRBJ2-5 | TRBV5-5 | TRBD1 | CASSFAQGEETQYF | TGTGCCAGCAGCTTTGCACAGGGGGAAGAGACCCAGTACTTC
- | TRBJ2-2 | TRBV5-1 | TRBD1 | CASSLGQGATGELFF | TGCGCCAGCAGCCTCGGACAGGGGGCTACCGGGGAGCTGTTTTTT
- | TRBJ2-5 | TRBV9 | - | CASSVDGGLRETQYF | TGTGCCAGCAGCGTAGACGGAGGGCTTAGGGAGACCCAGTACTTC
few | TRBJ1-1 | TRBV30 | - | CAWSAQSSTEAFF | TGTGCCTGGAGTGCCCAGTCCAGCACTGAAGCTTTCTTT
- | TRBJ2-3 | TRBV5-1 | - | CASSEGAGTDTQYF | TGCGCCAGCAGTGAGGGAGCAGGAACAGATACGCAGTATTTT
- | TRBJ2-7 | TRBV2 | - | CASTQALLTYEQYF | TGTGCCAGCACTCAAGCGTTACTGACCTACGAGCAGTACTTC
- | TRBJ2-1 | TRBV12-1 | - | CASSLFMAGPYNEQFF | TGTGCCAGCAGCTTGTTCATGGCGGGACCCTACAATGAGCAGTTCTTC
- | TRBJ2-1 | TRBV7-7 | TRBD1 | CASGTGEGNEQFF | TGTGCTAGCGGGACAGGGGAAGGCAATGAGCAGTTCTTC
- | TRBJ2-1 | TRBV19 | TRBD1 | CASGRQGSANEQFF | TGTGCCAGTGGAAGACAGGGATCTGCCAATGAGCAGTTCTTC
- | TRBJ1-1 | TRBV18 | - | CASSPPGSGEAFF | TGTGCCAGCTCACCGCCGGGGAGCGGTGAAGCTTTCTTT
- | TRBJ2-7 | TRBV9 | TRBD1 | CASQAGGSYEQYF | TGTGCCAGCCAGGCAGGGGGTTCCTACGAGCAGTACTTC
few | TRBJ2-7 | TRBV27 | TRBD1 | CASSLSSGQAYEQYF | TGTGCCAGCAGTTTATCGTCGGGACAGGCCTACGAGCAGTACTTC
- | TRBJ1-1 | TRBV7-9 | TRBD1 | CASSSDRGHRTEAFF | TGTGCCAGCAGCTCAGACAGGGGGCATCGGACTGAAGCTTTCTTT
- | TRBJ2-2 | TRBV11-2 | - | CASSLGDTGELFF | TGTGCCAGCAGCTTAGGCGACACCGGGGAGCTGTTTTTT
once | TRBJ2-2 | TRBV27 | - | CASRILADPPGELFF | TGTGCCAGCCGGATCTTAGCGGACCCCCCTGGGGAGCTGTTTTTT
- | TRBJ2-1 | TRBV6-1 | TRBD1 | CASSDRWDRGYNEQFF | TGTGCCAGCAGTGACCGCTGGGACAGGGGCTACAATGAGCAGTTCTTC
- | TRBJ2-7 | TRBV9 | TRBD1 | CASSVLGTGPYEQYF | TGTGCCAGCAGCGTACTGGGGACAGGGCCCTACGAGCAGTACTTC
- | TRBJ2-7 | TRBV13 | - | CASSFQGTTYEQYF | TGTGCCAGCAGCTTCCAGGGGACCACCTACGAGCAGTACTTC
- | TRBJ2-5 | TRBV4-2 | TRBD2 | CASSQESGTGLAGRRETQYF | TGTGCCAGCAGCCAAGAAAGTGGCACGGGACTAGCGGGAAGGAGGGAGACCCAGTACTTC
- | TRBJ2-7 | TRBV27 | TRBD2 | CASRSGGPFSEQYF | TGTGCCAGCAGGTCGGGAGGGCCCTTCTCCGAGCAGTACTTC
- | TRBJ2-7 | TRBV4-2 | TRBD2 | CASSQATSGTREQYF | TGTGCCAGCAGCCAAGCGACTAGCGGGACCAGGGAGCAGTACTTC
- | TRBJ2-1 | TRBV28 | - | CASSLGGWRNEQFF | TGTGCCAGCAGTTTAGGGGGGTGGCGGAATGAGCAGTTCTTC
- | TRBJ1-1 | TRBV18 | - | CASSPRLPEINSEAFF | TGTGCCAGCTCACCACGGCTTCCGGAGATTAACTCTGAAGCTTTCTTT
- | TRBJ1-5 | TRBV27 | - | CASSTKGWRNQPQHF | TGTGCCAGCAGTACAAAGGGGTGGCGCAATCAGCCCCAGCATTTT
once | TRBJ1-4 | TRBV5-1 | - | CASSSGATNEKLFF | TGCGCCAGCTCCTCGGGGGCAACTAATGAAAAACTGTTTTTT
- | TRBJ2-5 | TRBV5-6 | - | CASSLETGQSAQYF | TGTGCCAGCAGCTTGGAAACAGGACAGTCGGCCCAGTACTTC
few | TRBJ2-1 | TRBV7-6 | TRBD2 | CASSSRGLAGVHNEQFF | TGTGCCAGCAGCTCCAGGGGACTAGCGGGAGTGCACAATGAGCAGTTCTTC
- | TRBJ2-7 | TRBV29-1 | TRBD1 | CSVPGQGSYEQYF | TGCAGCGTACCGGGACAGGGGTCCTACGAGCAGTACTTC
- | TRBJ1-1 | TRBV10-2 | - | CASKRDADTEAFF | TGCGCCAGCAAGCGGGACGCAGACACTGAAGCTTTCTTT
- | TRBJ1-1 | TRBV28 | - | CASSLQGVTEAFF | TGTGCCAGCAGTTTGCAGGGCGTAACTGAAGCTTTCTTT
- | TRBJ2-2 | TRBV5-8 | - | CASRYLARETGELFF | TGTGCCAGCAGATACTTAGCGAGAGAGACCGGGGAGCTGTTTTTT
- | TRBJ2-2 | TRBV7-8 | - | CASKLQMGASDTGELFF | TGTGCCAGCAAGCTCCAGATGGGGGCTTCGGACACCGGGGAGCTGTTTTTT
few | TRBJ2-1 | TRBV5-1 | - | CASSLDRTVLNEQFF | TGCGCCAGCAGCTTGGACCGGACAGTTTTAAATGAGCAGTTCTTC
once | TRBJ1-2 | TRBV5-1 | TRBD1 | CASSPGTGNYGYTF | TGCGCCAGCAGCCCAGGGACAGGGAATTATGGCTACACCTTC
- | TRBJ2-1 | TRBV9 | TRBD2 | CASSVAVAGWAGGHNEQFF | TGTGCCAGCAGCGTAGCCGTAGCGGGTTGGGCGGGAGGCCACAATGAGCAGTTCTTC
few | TRBJ2-1 | TRBV2 | TRBD2 | CASSESWDYTYNEQFF | TGTGCCAGCAGTGAAAGTTGGGACTATACTTACAATGAGCAGTTCTTC
once | TRBJ1-1 | TRBV29-1 | TRBD1 | CSVGQFNTEAFF | TGCAGCGTGGGACAGTTTAACACTGAAGCTTTCTTT
once | TRBJ2-7 | TRBV28 | - | CASSQLRNRVYEQYF | TGTGCCAGCAGTCAGCTCCGAAACAGGGTCTACGAGCAGTACTTC
- | TRBJ2-2 | TRBV7-2 | - | CASSPRTAARTGELFF | TGTGCCAGCAGCCCGCGGACAGCAGCCCGTACCGGGGAGCTGTTTTTT
once | TRBJ2-5 | TRBV6-6 | - | CASSISGQETQYF | TGTGCCAGCAGTATAAGCGGGCAAGAGACCCAGTACTTC
few | TRBJ2-7 | TRBV2 | TRBD2 | CASSEEGGGEQYF | TGTGCCAGCAGTGAAGAGGGCGGGGGCGAGCAGTACTTC
- | TRBJ1-2 | TRBV7-9 | TRBD1 | CASIASGDRGDGYTF | TGTGCCAGCATCGCGAGCGGGGACAGGGGCGATGGCTACACCTTC
- | TRBJ1-1 | TRBV11-3 | TRBD1 | CASSQYRGTEAFF | TGTGCCAGCAGCCAATACAGGGGCACTGAAGCTTTCTTT
- | TRBJ1-2 | TRBV6-5 | - | CASKPFKGSNYGYTF | TGTGCCAGCAAGCCCTTCAAGGGGTCTAACTATGGCTACACCTTC
many | TRBJ2-1 | TRBV6-4 | TRBD1 | CASSVGQGAVNEQFF | TGTGCCAGCAGTGTGGGACAGGGGGCGGTGAATGAGCAGTTCTTC